This T cell receptor beta chain was sequenced during a study of blood T cells in healthy people across ages. Primers used in a second PCR of roughly 6 to 11 cycles were a sample-barcoded 5' primer and a J-beta primer mix. TCRdb re-called the 5' RACE reads with MiXCR, one entry per CDR3 protein. The sample has more than 1,000,000 distinct CDR3 sequences; 25% are singletons. Trimming took 8 bases from V and 2 from J, leaving 12 bases between them. The germline CDR1 and CDR2 sequences are ENHRY and SYGVKD. The CDR3 is 13 amino acids. A word on this clonotype: Its antigen is currently unknown.

Regarding the study as a whole: Unsorted PBMC input precluded a conclusive naive versus antigen-experienced comparison.

These sequences were also reported in another study, on T cells of mothers and their children. Per that study: Random nucleotides (2-4) and sample barcodes were added by the M1S primer used in the second PCR.

Sequenced input: blood. The sequence was obtained from a girl aged 2 to 9 in good health. The rearrangement uses TRBV10-3 and TRBJ1-1, with D hard to call. The chain's CDR3 is CAIRDKTNTEAFF. Written as DNA, the CDR3 is TGTGCCATCCGGGATAAGACCAACACTGAAGCTTTCTTT.